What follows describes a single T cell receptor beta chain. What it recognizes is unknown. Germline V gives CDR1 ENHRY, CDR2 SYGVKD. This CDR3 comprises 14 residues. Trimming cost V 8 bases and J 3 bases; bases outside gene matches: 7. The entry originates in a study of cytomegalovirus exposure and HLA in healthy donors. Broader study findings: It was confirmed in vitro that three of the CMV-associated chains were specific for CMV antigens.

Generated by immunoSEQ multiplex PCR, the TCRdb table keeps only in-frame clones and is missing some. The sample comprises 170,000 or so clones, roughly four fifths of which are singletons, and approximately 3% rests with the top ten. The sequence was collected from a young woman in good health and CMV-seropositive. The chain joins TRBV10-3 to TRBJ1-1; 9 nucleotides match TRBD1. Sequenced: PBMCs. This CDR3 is CAIGGQGGDTEAFF. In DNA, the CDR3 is TGTGCCATCGGGGGACAGGGCGGAGACACTGAAGCTTTCTTT.